This TCR beta chain was found in a study of blood T cell repertoires in COVID-19 (TCRdb year 2020). Background on the whole study: Samples covering the acute and convalescent phases of COVID-19 were provided by collaborators in the United States, Italy and Spain. The material from the prospective study consisted of cDNA or gDNA derived from T cells, B-cell-depleted T cells, or PBMCs. The dataset comprised deeply sampled blood TCRbeta repertoires from subjects exposed to, actively infected with, or recovered from COVID-19. The repertoires were released in a freely available public database intended as a resource for research on the immune response to SARS-CoV-2. Samples came from the ongoing ImmuneRACE study (first 160 participants) plus 1,254 subjects from 6 global collaborators. Nearly every sample came with metadata listing a de-identified subject ID, COVID-19 status, age in years and sex. HLA class I and class II types, where available, came from metadata supplied by the sample provider rather than from assay-based typing.

The collaborating institutions used their own protocols to collect whole blood in K2EDTA tubes. Collaborator samples were shipped for TCRbeta analysis as frozen whole blood, isolated PBMCs, or DNA extracted from either sample type. Study-level results and caveats: How much clinical and demographic metadata was included differed by source and by participant, and the metadata was provided uncurated.

As for this clone: What antigen it recognizes has not been identified. No much larger clonotype is one base removed from it; base qualities were not supplied.

V loses 0 bases, J loses 4 bases, and the germline ends lie 15 bases apart. CDR1 SEHNR and CDR2 FQNEAQ were looked up in the germline V gene (reference sequence). Including cysteine and phenylalanine, the CDR3 has 16 amino acids. Only the CDR3 part of the read is kept: 48 bases, read in frame from the first base. The immunoSEQ Assay, a bias-controlled multiplex PCR, was used to amplify TCRbeta CDR3 regions from genomic DNA. From the authors' description of their analysis: Within the assay, amplification of reference gene primers was used to estimate how many nucleated cells each sample contained. To quantify the absolute abundance of each unique TCRbeta CDR3 rearrangement, sequence reads were collapsed and filtered. For each sample, productive Simpson clonality was calculated as the square root of Simpson's diversity index across productive rearrangements. TCRdb took over this immuneACCESS table, retaining in-frame rearrangements with V and J assigned. Such tables are incomplete; in checked studies, under half of the missing clones stem from an unresolved V gene, and the remainder is unexplained. The V and J calls and clone size come from that table; D and trimming were worked out from the DNA. Within this sample are around 70,000 clones, with roughly nine tenths of them counted one time only. 6% to 8% of the sample lies in the top ten.

This clonotype was obtained from a human donor in a cohort sampled during active COVID-19. Recombination joined TRBV7-9 with TRBJ2-5, with an unclear D gene assignment. Source material: peripheral blood. The nucleotide sequence is TGTGCCAGCAGCTTAGCATCCGCTAGTAGAGGAGAGACCCAGTACTTC. This is translated as CASSLASASRGETQYF.